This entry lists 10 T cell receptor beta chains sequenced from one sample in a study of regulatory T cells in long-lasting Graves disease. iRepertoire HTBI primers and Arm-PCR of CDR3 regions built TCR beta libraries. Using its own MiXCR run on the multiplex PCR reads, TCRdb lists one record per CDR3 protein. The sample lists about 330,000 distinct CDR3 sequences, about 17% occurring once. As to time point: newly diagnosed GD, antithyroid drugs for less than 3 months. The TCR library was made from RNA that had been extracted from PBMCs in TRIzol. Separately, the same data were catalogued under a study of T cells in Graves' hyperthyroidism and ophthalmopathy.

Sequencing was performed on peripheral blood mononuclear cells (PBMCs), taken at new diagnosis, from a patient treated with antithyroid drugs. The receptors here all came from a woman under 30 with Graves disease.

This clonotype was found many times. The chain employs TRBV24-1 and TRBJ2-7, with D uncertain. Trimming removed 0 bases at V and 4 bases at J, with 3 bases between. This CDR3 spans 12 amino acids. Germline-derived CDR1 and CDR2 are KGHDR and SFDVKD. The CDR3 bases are TGTGCCACCAGTGATTTGGGTTACGAGCAGTACTTC. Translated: CATSDLGYEQYF.

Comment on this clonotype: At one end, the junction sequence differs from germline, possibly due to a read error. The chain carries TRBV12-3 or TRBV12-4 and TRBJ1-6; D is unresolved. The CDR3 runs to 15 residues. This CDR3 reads CASSLGTAYNSPLYF. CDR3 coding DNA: TGTGCCAGCAGTTTAGGGACGGCTTATAATTCACCCCTCTACTTT.

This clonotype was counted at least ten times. DNA for the CDR3: TGTGCCAGCAGCCTCGGGGGTATGGACACCGGGGAGCTGTTTTTT. Protein product: CASSLGGMDTGELFF. The gene calls are TRBV5-4 and TRBJ2-2; the D gene is possibly TRBD2 (6 bases). This CDR3 spans 15 amino acids. CDR1 is SGHNT and CDR2 is YYREEE in the germline V gene (reference sequence). Trimming removed 4 bases from V and 3 bases from J, with 13 bases in between.

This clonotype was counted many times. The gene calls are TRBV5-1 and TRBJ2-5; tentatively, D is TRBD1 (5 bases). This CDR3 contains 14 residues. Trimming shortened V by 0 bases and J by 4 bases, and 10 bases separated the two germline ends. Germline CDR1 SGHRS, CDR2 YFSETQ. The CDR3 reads CASSLGQPGETQYF. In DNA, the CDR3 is TGCGCCAGCAGCTTGGGACAGCCGGGAGAGACCCAGTACTTC.

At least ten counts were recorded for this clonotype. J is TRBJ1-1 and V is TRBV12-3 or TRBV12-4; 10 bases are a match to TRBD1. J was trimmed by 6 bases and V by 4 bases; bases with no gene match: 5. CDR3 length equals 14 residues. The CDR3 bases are TGTGCCAGCAGTTGGACAGGGGGGGGCTCTGAAGCTTTCTTT. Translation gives CASSWTGGGSEAFF.

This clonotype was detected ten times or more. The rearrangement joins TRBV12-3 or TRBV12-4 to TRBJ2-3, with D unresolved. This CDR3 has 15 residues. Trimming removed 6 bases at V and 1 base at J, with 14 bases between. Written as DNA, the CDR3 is TGTGCCAGCAGCTTCTACCCAGGAGGCACAGATACGCAGTATTTT. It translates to CASSFYPGGTDTQYF.

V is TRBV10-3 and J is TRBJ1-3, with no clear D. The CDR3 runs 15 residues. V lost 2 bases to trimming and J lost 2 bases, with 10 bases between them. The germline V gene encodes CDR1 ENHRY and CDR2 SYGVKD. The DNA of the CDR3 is TGTGCCATCAGTGAGAGGGATAGCACTGGAAACACCATATATTTT. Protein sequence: CAISERDSTGNTIYF.

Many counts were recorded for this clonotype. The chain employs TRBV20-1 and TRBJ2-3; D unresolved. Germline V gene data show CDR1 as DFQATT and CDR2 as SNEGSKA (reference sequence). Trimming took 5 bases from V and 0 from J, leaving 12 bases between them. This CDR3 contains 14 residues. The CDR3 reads CSAQDFLSTDTQYF. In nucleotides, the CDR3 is TGCAGTGCTCAAGACTTTCTTAGCACAGATACGCAGTATTTT.

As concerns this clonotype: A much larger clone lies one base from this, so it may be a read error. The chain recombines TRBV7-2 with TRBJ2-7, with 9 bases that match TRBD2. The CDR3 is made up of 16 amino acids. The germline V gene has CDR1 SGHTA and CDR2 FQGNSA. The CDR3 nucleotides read TGTGCCAGCAGCACTTTAGCGGGAGCCACACCGGGGGAGCAGAACTTC. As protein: CASSTLAGATPGEQNF.

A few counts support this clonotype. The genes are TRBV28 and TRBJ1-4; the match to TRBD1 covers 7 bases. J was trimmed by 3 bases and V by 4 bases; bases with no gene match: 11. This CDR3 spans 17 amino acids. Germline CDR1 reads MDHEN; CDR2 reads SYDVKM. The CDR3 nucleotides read TGTGCCAGCAGTTCAGACAACCTCGGGACAGCTAATGAAAAACTGTTTTTT. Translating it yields CASSSDNLGTANEKLFF.